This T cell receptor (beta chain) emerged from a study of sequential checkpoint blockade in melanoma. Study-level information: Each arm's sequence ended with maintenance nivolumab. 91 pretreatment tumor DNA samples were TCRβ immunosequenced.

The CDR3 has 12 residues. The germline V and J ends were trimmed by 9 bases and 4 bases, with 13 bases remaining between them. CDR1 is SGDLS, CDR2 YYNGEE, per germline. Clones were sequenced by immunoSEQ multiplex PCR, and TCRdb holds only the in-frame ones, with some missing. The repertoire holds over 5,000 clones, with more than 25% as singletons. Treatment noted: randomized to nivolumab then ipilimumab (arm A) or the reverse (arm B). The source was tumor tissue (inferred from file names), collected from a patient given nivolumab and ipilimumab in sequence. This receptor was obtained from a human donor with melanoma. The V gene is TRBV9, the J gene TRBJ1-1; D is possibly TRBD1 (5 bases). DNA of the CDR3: TGTGCCACCGTCGGTGGGGGCACTGAAGCTTTCTTT. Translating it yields CATVGGGTEAFF.